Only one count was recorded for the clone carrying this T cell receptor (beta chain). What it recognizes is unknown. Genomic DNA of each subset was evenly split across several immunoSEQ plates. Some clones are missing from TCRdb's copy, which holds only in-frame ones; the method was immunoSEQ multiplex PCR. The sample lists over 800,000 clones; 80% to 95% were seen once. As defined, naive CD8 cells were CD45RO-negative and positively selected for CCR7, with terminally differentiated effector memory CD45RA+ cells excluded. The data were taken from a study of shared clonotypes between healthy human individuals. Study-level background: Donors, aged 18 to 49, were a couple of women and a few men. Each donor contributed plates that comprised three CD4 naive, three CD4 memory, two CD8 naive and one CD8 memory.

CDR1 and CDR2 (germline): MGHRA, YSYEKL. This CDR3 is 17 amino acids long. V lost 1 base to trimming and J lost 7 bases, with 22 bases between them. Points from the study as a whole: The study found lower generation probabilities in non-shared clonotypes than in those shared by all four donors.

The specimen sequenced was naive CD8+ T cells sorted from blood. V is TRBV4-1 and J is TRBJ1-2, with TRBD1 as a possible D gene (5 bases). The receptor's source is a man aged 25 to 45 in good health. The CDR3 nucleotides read TGCGCCAGCAGCCAAGCGGAGCAGGGAGAGGGGTTGGGTGGCTACACCTTC. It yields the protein CASSQAEQGEGLGGYTF.